These 20 T cell receptor beta chains share one sample of origin, sequenced in a study of cytomegalovirus exposure and HLA in healthy donors. A multiplex PCR was run with 60 Vbeta primers and 13 Jbeta primers. Profiled with immunoSEQ multiplex PCR; TCRdb holds only in-frame clones, not every one. Of some 150,000 clones in the sample, approximately 64% were seen once. The sequencing input was PBMCs. These TCRs come from a woman aged 40-49 years in good health and CMV-seronegative.

The chain has TRBV7-7 and TRBJ2-2; 9 nucleotides agree with TRBD2. V dropped 5 bases and J dropped 10; count of bases not matched to a gene: 8. Looked up from germline, CDR1 is SSHAT and CDR2 is FNYEAQ (reference sequence). There are 14 residues in the CDR3. CDR3 sequence reads: CASSLWTSAEELFF. CDR3 sequence (DNA): TGTGCCAGCAGCCTCTGGACTAGCGCGGAGGAGCTGTTTTTT.

This clone was detected a few times. The identical CDR3 is also encoded by other nucleotide sequences in the sample. This chain uses TRBV5-1 with TRBJ1-1; 8 positions agree with TRBD1. This CDR3 is 14 amino acids long. V dropped 2 bases and J dropped 1; count of bases not matched to a gene: 1. Looked up from germline, CDR1 is SGHRS and CDR2 is YFSETQ. The CDR3 nucleotides read TGCGCCAGCAGCTTACAGGGGGGGAACACTGAAGCTTTCTTT. It is translated as CASSLQGGNTEAFF.

The J gene is TRBJ1-5, the V gene TRBV30, with 7 bases fitting TRBD1. Germline V gene lookup returns CDR1 GTSNPN and CDR2 SVGIG (reference sequence). The CDR3 is 21 residues long. Unmatched junction bases numbered 22, after V lost 1 base and J lost 1 base. CDR3 protein: CAWSGGPKGQTLERSNQPQHF. DNA for the CDR3: TGTGCCTGGAGTGGTGGTCCGAAGGGACAGACGCTTGAAAGGAGCAATCAGCCCCAGCATTTT.

This rearrangement joins TRBV7-2 to TRBJ1-5; tentatively, D is TRBD1 (6 bases). The germline gives CDR1 SGHTA, CDR2 FQGNSA. Trimming left V 5 bases short and J 0 bases short, with 11 bases between. The CDR3 covers 15 residues. CDR3 DNA sequence: TGTGCCAGCAGCAAAGGACAGTATAGCAATCAGCCCCAGCATTTT. It translates to CASSKGQYSNQPQHF.

This clone occurred a few times. The chain employs TRBV5-4 and TRBJ2-4; tentative D call: TRBD1 (6 bases). Trimming left V 4 bases short and J 7 bases short, with 18 bases between. The CDR3 is 15 amino acids. Germline lookup yields CDR1 SGHNT and CDR2 YYREEE (reference sequence). This chain's CDR3 is CASSGGSTEGNIQYF. CDR3 in DNA: TGTGCCAGCAGCGGGGGCTCTACTGAGGGGAACATTCAGTACTTC.

In this sample, this clone turned up once. The CDR3 DNA sequence: TGTGCCAGCAGCGCGGGACTTGAAGCTTTCTTT. Its protein is CASSAGLEAFF. The gene calls are TRBV7-9 and TRBJ1-1, with D possibly matching TRBD1 (5 bases). The CDR3 has 11 residues. Germline values: CDR1 SEHNR, CDR2 FQNEAQ (reference sequence). Deletions cut 5 bases from V and 7 bases from J, with 8 bases between.

This clone appeared many times. This rearrangement joins TRBV5-4 to TRBJ2-1; D not resolved. Germline CDR1 is SGHNT and CDR2 is YYREEE (reference sequence). V lost 0 bases and J 8 bases, leaving 3 bases between the germline ends. This CDR3 spans 11 amino acids. CDR3 bases: TGTGCCAGCAGCTTGGCGGATGAGCAGTTCTTC. Translation: CASSLADEQFF.

The CDR3 nucleotides read TGTGCCACCTCATCGCGGGGGATTACCGGGGAGCTGTTTTTT. It codes for CATSSRGITGELFF. The rearrangement joins TRBV2 to TRBJ2-2; 7 nucleotides align to TRBD2. The CDR3 has 14 amino acids. V shed 10 bases, J shed 5 bases, and the junction held 10 bases outside the gene matches. The V gene's germline CDR1 is SNHLY and CDR2 FYNNEI.

This chain connects TRBV28 to TRBJ2-3, with D maybe TRBD1 (7 bases). V was cut by 3 bases and J by 2 bases, with 18 bases left in between. The CDR3 loop spans 17 amino acids. Per the germline V gene, CDR1 is MDHEN and CDR2 is SYDVKM. CDR3 residues: CASSFPKQGTVTDTQYF. The CDR3 region has the DNA TGTGCCAGCAGTTTTCCCAAACAGGGGACTGTCACAGATACGCAGTATTTT. The full variable domain, rest sourced from reference TRBV28 and TRBJ2-3, is DVKVTQSSRYLVKRTGEKVFLECVQDMDHENMFWYRQDPGLGLRLIYFSYDVKMKEKGDIPEGYSVSREKKERFSLILESASTNQTSMYLCASSFPKQGTVTDTQYFGPGTRLTVL.

The chain couples TRBV4-1 to TRBJ1-2; D may be TRBD1 (6 bases). Trimming removed 0 bases at V and 4 bases at J, with 15 bases between. The CDR3 spans 16 residues. CDR1 is MGHRA and CDR2 is YSYEKL in the germline V gene. Written as DNA, the CDR3 is TGCGCCAGCAGCCAAGACAAAGGGGGATTTCCCTATGGCTACACCTTC. This codes for CASSQDKGGFPYGYTF.

The J gene is TRBJ1-1, the V gene TRBV7-2, with TRBD1 identical over 10 bases. Germline V gene sequence: CDR1 SGHTA, CDR2 FQGNSA. With V trimmed by 6 bases and J by 0 bases, 4 bases remained unmatched. The CDR3 runs 15 residues. The CDR3 protein is CASRRQGAVNTEAFF. The CDR3 DNA reads as TGTGCCAGCAGAAGACAGGGGGCAGTGAACACTGAAGCTTTCTTT. The full variable domain, its missing parts supplied by reference TRBV7-2 and TRBJ1-1, is GAGVSQSPSNKVTEKGKDVELRCDPISGHTALYWYRQSLGQGLEFLIYFQGNSAPDKSGLPSDRFSAERTGGSVSTLTIQRTQQEDSAVYLCASRRQGAVNTEAFFGQGTRLTVV.

The V gene is TRBV30, the J gene TRBJ1-1; D perhaps matches TRBD1 (6 bases). Germline V gene data show CDR1 as GTSNPN and CDR2 as SVGIG (reference sequence). The V end was cut by 3 bases, the J end by 4 bases, with 12 bases between. The CDR3 is 13 amino acids. CDR3 bases: TGTGCCTGGAGATACAGGGTAAGCACTGAAGCTTTCTTT. Protein: CAWRYRVSTEAFF.

V usage is TRBV21-1 and J usage is TRBJ1-5; TRBD1, the table's D call, was not compared with the DNA. TRBV21-1 constitutes a pseudogene. The CDR3 is 14 residues long. The CDR3 is CASSTTDSNQPQHF. The CDR3 DNA reads TGTGCCAGCAGCACCACAGATAGCAATCAGCCCCAGCATTTT.

This clone came up a few times. The chain couples TRBV27 to TRBJ1-2, with TRBD1 as a possible D gene (5 bases). Per germline, CDR1 MNHEY and CDR2 SMNVEV (reference sequence). This CDR3 region has 13 residues. Trimming stripped 5 bases from V and 6 bases from J, with 13 bases between. Here the CDR3 reads CASSRNQGDGYTF. In nucleotides, the CDR3 is TGTGCCAGCAGTCGAAATCAGGGTGATGGCTACACCTTC.

This chain uses TRBV2 with TRBJ2-2; D perhaps matches TRBD2 (5 bases). This CDR3 has 13 residues. Per germline, CDR1 SNHLY and CDR2 FYNNEI. The V end lost 3 bases, the J end lost 7 bases, and 9 bases lay between the germline ends. The CDR3 DNA reads as TGTGCCAGCAGTGAGGCGAGGGTCGGGGAGCTGTTTTTT. Protein sequence: CASSEARVGELFF.

The gene calls are TRBV7-2 and TRBJ1-5; D is undetermined. Germline V gives CDR1 SGHTA, CDR2 FQGNSA. Between the trimmed V and J ends, which lost 4 bases and 6 bases, there was a span of 16 bases. The CDR3 extends over 15 amino acids. CDR3 amino acids: CASSSGGEGGQPQHF. CDR3 DNA: TGTGCCAGCAGCTCTGGCGGGGAGGGAGGTCAGCCCCAGCATTTT.

The chain has TRBV4-2 and TRBJ2-5; maybe TRBD1 (5 bases). The V gene lost 1 base and the J gene lost 2 bases, with 11 bases spanning the gap. Germline V gene lookup returns CDR1 LGHNA and CDR2 YNFKEQ. The CDR3 length is 15 residues. Here the CDR3 DNA reads TGTGCCAGCAGCCAAGCACAGGCCCCACAAGAGACCCAGTACTTC. It codes for CASSQAQAPQETQYF.

There are a few counts of this clone. The V gene is TRBV19, the J gene TRBJ1-4; D remains ambiguous. Trimming removed 5 bases at V and 7 bases at J, with 5 bases between. The CDR3 is made up of 11 amino acids. Germline lookup yields CDR1 LNHDA and CDR2 SQIVND (reference sequence). The CDR3 reads CASSRFEKLFF. DNA for the CDR3: TGTGCCAGTAGTCGGTTTGAAAAACTGTTTTTT.

The CDR3 sequence is CSVRTGDDYGYTF. Written as DNA, the CDR3 is TGCAGCGTCCGGACAGGGGATGACTATGGCTACACCTTC. This chain links TRBV29-1 with TRBJ1-2, with 9 positions matching TRBD1. The CDR3 loop spans 13 amino acids. Trimming at V came to 6 bases and at J to 3 bases, leaving 5 bases not matched to a gene. From germline, CDR1 is SQVTM and CDR2 ANQGSEA.

This clone came up a few times. The CDR3 protein is CASSLRGQGPQPQHF. The DNA for the CDR3 is TGTGCCAGCAGCTTGAGGGGACAGGGGCCACAGCCCCAGCATTTT. V usage is TRBV5-6 and J usage is TRBJ1-5; 10 bases line up with TRBD1. The germline V gene encodes CDR1 SGHDT and CDR2 YYEEEE. Trimming at V came to 1 base and at J to 7 bases, leaving 5 bases not matched to a gene. The CDR3 extends over 15 amino acids.